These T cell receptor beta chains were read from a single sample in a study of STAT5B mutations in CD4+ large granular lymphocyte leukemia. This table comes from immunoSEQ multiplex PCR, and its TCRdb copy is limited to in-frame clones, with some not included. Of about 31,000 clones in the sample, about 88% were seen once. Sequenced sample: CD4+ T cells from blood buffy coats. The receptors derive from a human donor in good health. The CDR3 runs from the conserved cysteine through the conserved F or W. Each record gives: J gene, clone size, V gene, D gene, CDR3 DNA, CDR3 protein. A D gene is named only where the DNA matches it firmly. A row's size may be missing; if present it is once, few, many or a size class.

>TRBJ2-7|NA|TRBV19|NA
TGTGCCAGTAGTATCGCCGGGAGTGTTCCCTCCTACGAGCAGTACTTC
CASSIAGSVPSYEQYF
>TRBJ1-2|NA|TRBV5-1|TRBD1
TGCGCCAGCAGCTTGGGACAGGGTGTTGACTATGGCTACACCTTC
CASSLGQGVDYGYTF
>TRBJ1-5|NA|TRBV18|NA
TGTGCCAGCTCACCATTGGGGGTTGGCAATCAGCCCCAGCATTTT
CASSPLGVGNQPQHF
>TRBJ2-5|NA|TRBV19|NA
TGTGCCAGTAGTATAATCGCAGGCGGGGAGACCCAGTACTTC
CASSIIAGGETQYF
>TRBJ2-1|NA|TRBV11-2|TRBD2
TGTGCCAGCAGCTCGGGACTAGCGGGAGGCAATGAGCAGTTCTTC
CASSSGLAGGNEQFF
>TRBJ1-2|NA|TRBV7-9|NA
TGTGCCAGCAGCCCCCCCCGGCAGGGCAACTATGGCTACACCTTC
CASSPPRQGNYGYTF
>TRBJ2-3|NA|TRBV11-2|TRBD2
TGTGCCAGCAGCTTAATGGTTGGGACTAGCGGAACGCAGTATTTT
CASSLMVGTSGTQYF
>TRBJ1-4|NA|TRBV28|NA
TGTGCCAGCAGTTTATGGGTCAGGGGTTTAACTAATGAAAAACTGTTTTTT
CASSLWVRGLTNEKLFF
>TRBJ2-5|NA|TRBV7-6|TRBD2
TGTGCCAGCAGCTTAATGGCAGCTAGCGGACAAGAGACCCAGTACTTC
CASSLMAASGQETQYF
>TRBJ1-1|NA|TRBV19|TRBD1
TGTGCCAGTAGCCAGATCCGGACAGGTAGGACTGAAGCTTTCTTT
CASSQIRTGRTEAFF
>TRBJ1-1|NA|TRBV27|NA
TGTGCCAGCAGTTCCCTGGGGGCCGGGAACACTGAAGCTTTCTTT
CASSSLGAGNTEAFF
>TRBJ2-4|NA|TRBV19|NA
TGTGCCAGTAGTTTCAGCGGGACAGTTGAAAACATTCAGTACTTC
CASSFSGTVENIQYF
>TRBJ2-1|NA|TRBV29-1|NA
TGCAGCGCTGTGGGACCCCGCTACAATGAGCAGTTCTTC
CSAVGPRYNEQFF
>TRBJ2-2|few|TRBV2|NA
TGTGCCAGCAGCCAGGAAGACACCGGGGAGCTGTTTTTT
CASSQEDTGELFF
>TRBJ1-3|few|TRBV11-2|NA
TGTGCCAGCAGCTTACGAGGAGTCTATCACTCTGGAAACACCATATATTTT
CASSLRGVYHSGNTIYF
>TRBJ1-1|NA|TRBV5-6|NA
TGTGCCAGCAGCTTCCTGGTAAACACTGAAGCTTTCTTT
CASSFLVNTEAFF
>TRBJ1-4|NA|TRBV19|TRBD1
TGTGCCAGTAGTAACAGGGGAGCGAATGAAAAACTGTTTTTT
CASSNRGANEKLFF
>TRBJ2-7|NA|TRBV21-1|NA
TGTGCCAGCAGCGCCCACCCGGGACAGGGTATCTACGAGCAGTACTTC
CASSAHPGQGIYEQYF
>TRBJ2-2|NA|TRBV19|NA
TGTGCCAGTACCCCAACCTTGGACAGCCGGAACACCGGGGAGCTGTTTTTT
CASTPTLDSRNTGELFF
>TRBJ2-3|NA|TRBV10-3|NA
TGTGCCATCAGTGGGCTGGGAGGCACCACAGATACGCAGTATTTT
CAISGLGGTTDTQYF
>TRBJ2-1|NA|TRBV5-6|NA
TGTGCCAGCAGTTTTGACAGATACAATGAGCAGTTCTTC
CASSFDRYNEQFF
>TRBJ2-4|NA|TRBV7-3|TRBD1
TGTGCCAGCAGCTCATCTGGACAGGGAGTGGGCATTCAGTACTTC
CASSSSGQGVGIQYF